This is a list of T cell receptor beta chains from one sample in a study of cytomegalovirus exposure and HLA in healthy donors. The table came from immunoSEQ multiplex PCR; TCRdb's copy has only in-frame clones and leaves some out. The table shows 170,000 or so clones, with around 80% occurring only once. The specimen was PBMCs. Receptors originate from a woman aged 45-65 years in good health and CMV-seropositive. Each CDR3 is given with its conserved first and last residue. D genes are given only for firm matches. The listing skips clone size in some rows; elsewhere it reads once, few, many or a size class.

-	TRBV5-4	TRBD2	TRBJ2-4	CASSGERGEPLAKNIQYF	TGTGCCAGCAGCGGAGAGCGGGGGGAACCGTTAGCCAAAAACATTCAGTACTTC
-	TRBV19	-	TRBJ2-5	CASSNGHLQETQYF	TGTGCCAGTAGTAACGGACACCTCCAAGAGACCCAGTACTTC
-	TRBV7-2	-	TRBJ2-7	CASSSGDRLGEQYF	TGTGCCAGCAGCTCAGGGGACCGCTTAGGGGAGCAGTACTTC
-	TRBV30	-	TRBJ2-3	CAWSALAYFHTQYF	TGTGCCTGGAGTGCACTAGCCTACTTTCATACGCAGTATTTT
-	TRBV25-1	TRBD2	TRBJ2-1	CASSGASGAYNEQFF	TGTGCCAGCAGCGGAGCTAGCGGGGCTTACAATGAGCAGTTCTTC
-	TRBV6-5	-	TRBJ1-2	CASSPLTVLYGYTF	TGTGCCAGCAGTCCATTGACAGTCCTGTATGGCTACACCTTC
-	TRBV19	-	TRBJ1-5	CASSPGHPLSQHF	TGTGCCAGTAGCCCGGGACACCCATTGTCCCAGCATTTT
-	TRBV9	TRBD1	TRBJ1-4	CASSPGGILNEKLFF	TGTGCCAGCAGCCCAGGGGGAATCCTTAATGAAAAACTGTTTTTT
-	TRBV9	TRBD2	TRBJ2-5	CASSPRLREGLETQYF	TGTGCCAGCAGCCCCCGGCTGCGGGAGGGCTTGGAGACCCAGTACTTC
few	TRBV5-1	TRBD2	TRBJ2-1	CASDAGGYYNEQFF	TGCGCCAGCGACGCGGGGGGCTACTACAATGAGCAGTTCTTC
-	TRBV11-3	TRBD1	TRBJ2-7	CASSLGGTGAYEQYF	TGTGCCAGCAGCTTAGGTGGGACAGGCGCCTACGAGCAGTACTTC
-	TRBV7-2	-	TRBJ2-3	CASSWRRGATDTQYF	TGTGCCAGCAGCTGGCGGCGCGGGGCCACAGATACGCAGTATTTT
-	TRBV7-8	TRBD1	TRBJ1-6	CASSERTGINSPLHF	TGTGCCAGCAGCGAGAGGACAGGGATAAATTCACCCCTCCACTTT
-	TRBV6-5	-	TRBJ1-3	CASSYSAPSGNTIYF	TGTGCCAGCAGTTACTCGGCCCCCTCTGGAAACACCATATATTTT
-	TRBV13	TRBD2	TRBJ2-1	CASSPIPVRLAGKRIEQFF	TGTGCCAGCAGCCCCATACCGGTCCGCCTAGCGGGGAAAAGGATTGAGCAGTTCTTC
-	TRBV7-9	-	TRBJ1-6	CASSLDLSSPLHF	TGTGCCAGCAGCTTAGATCTTAGTTCACCCCTCCACTTT
-	TRBV5-1	-	TRBJ1-4	CASSREEGEKLFF	TGCGCCAGCAGCCGGGAGGAGGGTGAAAAACTGTTTTTT
-	TRBV5-5	-	TRBJ1-4	CASSLLNSNEKLFF	TGTGCCAGCAGCTTGTTAAACAGTAATGAAAAACTGTTTTTT
-	TRBV18	TRBD2	TRBJ2-1	CASSRLAGPLPYNEQFF	TGTGCCAGCTCACGACTAGCGGGGCCACTCCCCTACAATGAGCAGTTCTTC
-	TRBV7-2	-	TRBJ2-3	CASSHRLRDTDTQYF	TGTGCCAGCAGCCACCGACTAAGGGACACAGATACGCAGTATTTT